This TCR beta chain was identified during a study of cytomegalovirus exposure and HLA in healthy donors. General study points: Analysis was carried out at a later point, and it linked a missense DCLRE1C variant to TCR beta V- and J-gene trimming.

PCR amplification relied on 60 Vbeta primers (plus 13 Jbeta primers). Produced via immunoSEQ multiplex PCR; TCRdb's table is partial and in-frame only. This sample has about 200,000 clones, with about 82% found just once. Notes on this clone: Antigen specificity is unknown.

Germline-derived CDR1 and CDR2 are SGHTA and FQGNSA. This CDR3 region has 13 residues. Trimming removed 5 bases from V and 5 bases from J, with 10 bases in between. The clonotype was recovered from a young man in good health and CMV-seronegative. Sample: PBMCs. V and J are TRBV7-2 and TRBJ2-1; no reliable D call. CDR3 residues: CASSHSRDNEQFF. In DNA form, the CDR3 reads TGTGCCAGCAGCCACTCACGGGACAATGAGCAGTTCTTC.